The 23 T cell receptor beta chains presented below share a single source sample, sequenced in a study of identical twins. Via MiXCR, TCRdb re-called the 5' RACE reads, giving one row per CDR3 protein. The data hold 1.5 million to 2 million distinct CDR3 sequences, with around 33% observed a single time. The sample consisted of cord blood. These receptors all stem from a newborn girl in good health.

For the CDR3, the DNA is TGTGCCAGCAGCCAGCTTAGCGGGAGAGGCACAGATACGCAGTATTTT. This encodes CASSQLSGRGTDTQYF. This sequence joins TRBV4-2 and TRBJ2-3; the match to TRBD2 covers 9 bases. V lost 3 bases to trimming and J lost 1 base; unmatched junction nucleotides: 5. Germline V gene sequence: CDR1 LGHNA, CDR2 YNFKEQ. The CDR3 has 16 amino acids.

A few counts support this clonotype. The rearrangement uses TRBV20-1 and TRBJ2-7; D gene uncertain. V shed 2 bases and J shed 4 bases, with 18 bases lying between them. This CDR3 has 15 residues. From germline, CDR1 is DFQATT and CDR2 SNEGSKA (reference sequence). CDR3 in DNA: TGCAGTGCTAGATGGCGACTCCGATCTATATACGAGCAGTACTTC. Amino acids: CSARWRLRSIYEQYF.

This clonotype has only a few counts. The CDR3 DNA reads TGCAGTGCTAGAGAGGAGGCTTGGGGCACTGAAGCTTTCTTT. The encoded protein is CSAREEAWGTEAFF. The V gene is TRBV20-1, the J gene TRBJ1-1; D gene uncertain. V lost 0 bases, J lost 4 bases, and 12 bases lay in between. Germline CDR1 reads DFQATT; CDR2 reads SNEGSKA (reference sequence). The CDR3 extends over 14 amino acids.

The chain recombines TRBV28 with TRBJ2-7; possible D gene TRBD2, 6 bases. Trimming shortened V by 5 bases and J by 0 bases, and 14 bases separated the two germline ends. Looked up from germline, CDR1 is MDHEN and CDR2 is SYDVKM. The CDR3 runs 15 residues. The CDR3 spells CASSPVWGGSYEQYF. CDR3 in DNA: TGTGCCAGCAGTCCCGTTTGGGGAGGCTCCTACGAGCAGTACTTC.

This clonotype occurred many times. V and J are TRBV28 and TRBJ2-5; TRBD2 matches 10 bases. V gave up 2 bases and J gave up 6 bases; unmatched junction bases: 3. The CDR3 is made up of 14 amino acids. Germline CDR1 and CDR2: MDHEN and SYDVKM. Written as DNA, the CDR3 is TGTGCCAGCAGTTTAGCTAGCGGGAGTCAGACCCAGTACTTC. Amino acids: CASSLASGSQTQYF.

This clonotype appeared a few times. The genes are TRBV2 and TRBJ2-1, with D perhaps matching TRBD2 (6 bases). This CDR3 is 14 amino acids long. Trimming took off 3 bases at V and 3 bases at J, with 9 bases between the two ends. Germline CDR1 is SNHLY and CDR2 is FYNNEI. CDR3 protein: CASSDHGSYNEQFF. CDR3 in DNA: TGTGCCAGCAGTGATCACGGGAGCTACAATGAGCAGTTCTTC.

With regard to this clonotype: Since a much larger clone is just one base distant, this may be a read error. The chain links TRBV29-1 to TRBJ1-2, with D tentatively TRBD1 (5 bases). Per germline, CDR1 SQVTM and CDR2 ANQGSEA. The CDR3 covers 13 residues. This chain's CDR3 is CSVAGVFNCGYTF. CDR3 nucleotide sequence: TGCAGCGTTGCGGGGGTCTTTAACTGTGGCTACACCTTC.

This clonotype was counted a few times. The J gene is TRBJ2-1, the V gene TRBV20-1; tentatively, D is TRBD2 (6 bases). The germline V gene encodes CDR1 DFQATT and CDR2 SNEGSKA (reference sequence). V lost 3 bases to trimming and J lost 2 bases, with 8 bases between them. The CDR3 spans 13 residues. The CDR3 bases are TGCAGTGCTAGCAAGCGGGCCTACAATGAGCAGTTCTTC. Protein: CSASKRAYNEQFF.

The chain links TRBV24-1 to TRBJ2-3; 7 positions agree with TRBD1. The CDR3 runs to 15 residues. Germline V lookup: CDR1 KGHDR, CDR2 SFDVKD. Losses at the gene ends were 4 bases for V and 1 base for J; bases not matched to a gene: 4. The CDR3 DNA sequence: TGTGCCACCAGTGAGAACAGGGGTGGCACAGATACGCAGTATTTT. Residues: CATSENRGGTDTQYF.

The rearrangement joins TRBV20-1 to TRBJ2-2, with 8 positions matching TRBD2. This CDR3 is built from 15 residues. V gave up 2 bases and J gave up 6 bases; unmatched junction bases: 8. CDR1 is DFQATT, CDR2 SNEGSKA, per germline (reference sequence). CDR3 sequence reads: CSARRVTGGPGELFF. In DNA form, the CDR3 reads TGCAGTGCTAGACGAGTGACGGGAGGGCCCGGGGAGCTGTTTTTT.

This clonotype was seen a few times. The V gene is TRBV12-3 or TRBV12-4, the J gene TRBJ2-3, with D possibly being TRBD2 (6 bases). This CDR3 is 15 amino acids long. Trimming pared 6 bases from V and 1 base from J, leaving 14 bases between. Here the CDR3 reads CASSLRLGRTDTQYF. The CDR3 DNA reads as TGTGCCAGCAGCTTAAGACTAGGGCGCACAGATACGCAGTATTTT.

This chain uses TRBV5-1 with TRBJ2-1; 10 bases line up with TRBD1. The assigned J gene may be wrong: the sequence end matches TRBJ2-7 better. The V gene's germline CDR1 is SGHRS and CDR2 YFSETQ. CDR3 length: 17 residues. The CDR3 spells CASSLGTGVVSYNEQYF. The CDR3 DNA is TGCGCCAGCAGCCTCGGGACAGGGGTCGTCTCCTACAATGAGCAGTACTTC.

This clonotype was seen a handful of times. The gene calls are TRBV2 and TRBJ1-2; D gene uncertain. Germline loops: CDR1 SNHLY, CDR2 FYNNEI. The CDR3 length is 15 residues. Trimming took 2 bases from V and 0 from J, leaving 10 bases between them. CDR3 DNA: TGTGCCAGCAGTGAATTTGGGTTTTCTAACTATGGCTACACCTTC. Protein: CASSEFGFSNYGYTF.

This clonotype was observed a few times. The gene calls are TRBV5-6 and TRBJ2-5; the match to TRBD2 covers 10 bases. The CDR3 runs to 16 residues. V gave up 5 bases and J gave up 5 bases; unmatched junction bases: 12. Germline lookup yields CDR1 SGHDT and CDR2 YYEEEE. The CDR3 DNA follows: TGTGCCAGCAGATTCACTAGCGGGGTTACAAAGGAGACCCAGTACTTC. Translating it yields CASRFTSGVTKETQYF.

This clonotype came up a few times. The chain links TRBV28 to TRBJ2-5, with 10 bases identical to TRBD2. The V gene end was trimmed by 8 bases and the J gene end by 3 bases; junction bases not matched to a gene: 6. The CDR3 contains 14 residues. Germline V gives CDR1 MDHEN, CDR2 SYDVKM. Here the CDR3 reads CASLEGLAKETQYF. As DNA, the CDR3 is TGTGCCAGCCTTGAGGGACTAGCGAAAGAGACCCAGTACTTC.

A word on this clonotype: The missing conserved phenylalanine or tryptophan at the end of this CDR3 makes a read error likely. The chain links TRBV28 to TRBJ2-1; 9 nucleotides align to TRBD2. This CDR3 is built from 15 residues. Germline-derived CDR1 and CDR2 are MDHEN and SYDVKM. CDR3 loop: CASSPRGRAGNEQFL. The CDR3 DNA follows: TGCGCCAGCAGTCCCCGCGGGAGGGCCGGGAATGAGCAGTTCTTA.

The chain couples TRBV14 to TRBJ2-1; D may be TRBD1 (6 bases). The V gene's germline CDR1 is SGHDN and CDR2 FVKESK. The V end was cut by 3 bases, the J end by 2 bases, with 14 bases between. CDR3 length: 16 residues. The CDR3 region is CASSHTTGWPYNEQFF. CDR3 DNA: TGTGCCAGCAGCCATACAACAGGGTGGCCCTACAATGAGCAGTTCTTC.

This clonotype was recorded a few times. The chain couples TRBV6-5 to TRBJ1-1, with 9 bases lining up with TRBD1. Germline V lookup: CDR1 MNHEY, CDR2 SVGAGI. With V trimmed by 3 bases and J by 4 bases, 3 bases remained unmatched. This CDR3 has 14 amino acids. For the CDR3, the DNA is TGTGCCAGCAGTTATGAGACAGGGGGCACTGAAGCTTTCTTT. Translating gives CASSYETGGTEAFF.

V gene TRBV10-3 combines with J gene TRBJ2-2; D is possibly TRBD2 (5 bases). Germline CDR1 and CDR2: ENHRY and SYGVKD. Trimming took off 6 bases at V and 7 bases at J, with 12 bases between the two ends. This CDR3 spans 13 amino acids. In DNA, the CDR3 is TGTGCCATCAGCTCAGCGGCGGACGGGGAGCTGTTTTTT. It specifies CAISSAADGELFF.

The chain carries TRBV11-2 and TRBJ2-7; possibly TRBD2 for D (6 bases). The germline V gene has CDR1 SGHAT and CDR2 FQNNGV. This CDR3 is 15 amino acids long. The germline V and J ends were trimmed by 4 bases and 2 bases, with 15 bases remaining between them. The CDR3 spells CASSSSRLGAYEQYF. For the CDR3, the DNA is TGTGCCAGCAGCTCCTCCCGACTAGGGGCCTACGAGCAGTACTTC.

Remarks on this clonotype: A much larger clonotype is one base distant, so this may be a read error. The chain recombines TRBV9 with TRBJ2-4, with 8 bases aligning to TRBD2. The DNA end favors TRBJ2-7, so the J call may be wrong. In germline, CDR1 is SGDLS, CDR2 YYNGEE. This CDR3 has 14 residues. Written as DNA, the CDR3 is TGTGCCAGCAGCATAAGCGGGAGACCCTACGAGCAGTACTTC. It specifies CASSISGRPYEQYF.

The chain uses TRBV14 and TRBJ1-4; D uncertain. V was trimmed by 10 bases and J by 2 bases, leaving 17 bases between them. The CDR3 extends over 15 amino acids. The germline gives CDR1 SGHDN, CDR2 FVKESK. CDR3 residues: CAMGPAEYTNEKLFF. The CDR3 DNA reads as TGTGCCATGGGCCCTGCGGAGTATACTAATGAAAAACTGTTTTTT.

This clonotype has only a few counts. The chain joins TRBV2 to TRBJ1-2; D is perhaps TRBD1 (6 bases). The CDR3 has 14 amino acids. Germline V gives CDR1 SNHLY, CDR2 FYNNEI. The germline V and J ends were trimmed by 6 bases and 8 bases, with 19 bases remaining between them. The CDR3 protein is CASRGGFGQKGYTF. The CDR3 coding sequence is TGTGCCAGCAGAGGGGGGTTCGGCCAGAAGGGCTACACCTTC.